This T cell receptor (beta chain) was sequenced for a study of Graves' ophthalmopathy and Graves' hyperthyroidism (dated by TCRdb to 2016 to 2019). In the study overall: Peripheral blood was collected at initial diagnosis, before any treatment. After sampling, hyperthyroidism patients received methimazole starting at 30 mg daily, and ophthalmopathy patients received high-dose intravenous methylprednisolone. The study used signatures of the TCR beta repertoire to tell Graves' ophthalmopathy apart from Graves' hyperthyroidism and to predict which patients would progress to ophthalmopathy. An independent validation cohort was composed of about 20 hyperthyroidism patients and about 16 patients who later progressed from hyperthyroidism to ophthalmopathy. To explore V-J signatures that distinguish ophthalmopathy from hyperthyroidism, a discovery set of around 100 patients was enrolled, made up of 40 to 45 with ophthalmopathy and roughly 55 with stable hyperthyroidism. In total, approximately 130 blood samples were TCR-sequenced: approximately 40 ophthalmopathy, some 75 hyperthyroidism and approximately 17 hyperthyroidism-to-ophthalmopathy patients. In over 5 hyperthyroidism patients, the T-cell repertoire of thyroid tissue was compared with the T-cell repertoire of blood. Study-wide findings and limitations: Most expanded thyroid clonotypes with frequency above 0.001 were also detected in blood, suggesting blood repertoires may reflect the thyroid immune response. Ophthalmopathy was separated from stable hyperthyroidism by the 13-signature model with 87.88% sensitivity and 81.08% specificity in cross-validation and with 80%/75% in the test set. In validation, the model predicted ophthalmopathy progression with about 70% sensitivity and about 73% specificity; fewer than 15 predicted patients were CT-confirmed with GO in a median of approximately six months. Sample size was not statistically predetermined, and group allocation was not concealed from the investigators.

A patient counted as having stable hyperthyroidism if there was no progression to ophthalmopathy within 18 months of follow-up. Hyperthyroidism patients were newly diagnosed, were aged 18 to 65 years, and had a disease duration under 2 months. Patients with other autoimmune diseases, uncontrolled infections, pregnancy or lactation were excluded. Diagnosis relied on clinical symptoms, serum thyroxine, TRAb, thyroid ultrasound and orbital computed tomography. PBMCs were isolated from 10 ml of fresh peripheral blood by Ficoll-Paque density gradient centrifugation. Trizol reagent was used to extract the total RNA, and its quality was then checked on an Agilent 2100 Bioanalyzer. This clonotype has a count of ten or more. Its antigen is unknown. No much larger clonotype is one base removed from it; base qualities were not supplied. For repertoire sequencing, the TCR beta CDR3 regions were amplified from RNA transcripts. The first round was an RT-PCR using HTBI primers with the Qiagen OneStep RT-PCR kit, and this first round was followed by a second-round multiplex PCR, then size selection and purification. Sequencing of the libraries was carried out on an Illumina HiSeq2000 in paired-end mode with 100 bp reads. The study's processing was this. SOAPnuke was used for read processing, and reads with adapters, uncalled bases, a mean Phred below 15, or no exact constant-primer or identifier match were discarded. High-quality paired reads were merged with COPE v1.2.5. Each unique nucleotide sequence was defined as a clonotype, and clonotypes were aligned to IMGT TRB V, D and J references with MiTCR v1.1. Analysis was restricted to V-J combinations with a frequency above 0.0001, which covered roughly 99% of repertoires. For each V-J combination, a TCR clonal expansion and chaos score was defined as F50 clonal expansion divided by the chaos observed in the TCRdist matrix. Features were reduced by Welch's t-statistics and random forest to around 14 V-J combinations, which fed a naive Bayes classifier. Thyroid-blood repertoire similarity was quantified with the Morisita-Horn index. TCRdb ran its own pipeline on the public reads, namely fastp trimming at Q25 and MiXCR clone calling, and kept in-frame beta chains. Every entry covers one CDR3 protein and lists the most common genes and DNA from its rows. The V and J calls were not made by the authors but by TCRdb's processing. The sample table lists about 390,000 distinct CDR3 sequences, about 17% of them with a count of one. Roughly 2.3% of the sample is in the top ten clones.

Sequencing was done on a sample of peripheral blood. The source of this sequence is an adult woman with stable Graves' hyperthyroidism.

The DNA sequence is TGTGCCAGCAGCCTTACTAGCTACGAGACCCAGTACTTC. This encodes CASSLTSYETQYF. The chain links TRBV7-3 with TRBJ2-5, and possibly TRBD2, on 6 matching bases. The CDR3, cysteine through phenylalanine, is 13 amino acids long. Only the CDR3 DNA is retained, 39 bases long and in frame from the first base. Based on the germline V gene, the CDR1 and CDR2 sequences are SGHTA and FQGTGA. V and J lose 5 bases and 5 bases, and a span of 12 bases separates them.